Included here is one TCR beta chain sequence, with context. Within the sample, other DNA sequences also encode this same CDR3. The sequencing template was cDNA reverse transcribed from extracted RNA. Using immunoSEQ multiplex PCR, the repertoire was profiled, and TCRdb retains in-frame clones only, with some absent. Of tens of thousands of clones listed, just over 70% are singletons. The data were taken from a study of CD8+ T cells in alopecia areata. From germline, CDR1 is SQVTM and CDR2 ANQGSEA. The V and J ends lost 5 bases and 0 bases respectively, with 11 bases between them. The CDR3 covers 13 residues. The treatment: oral pan-JAK inhibitor, 5-10 mg twice daily. It was from alopecia areata patients that lesional scalp punch biopsies and peripheral blood were collected.

The TCR was taken from a human donor with alopecia areata. This material consisted of CD8+ T cells sorted from blood, taken at week 44, from a patient treated with tofacitinib. This rearrangement joins TRBV29-1 to TRBJ2-7; D call uncertain. The CDR3, as DNA: TGCAGCGTTCTGACCGGGTCCTCCTACGAGCAGTACTTC. This translates into CSVLTGSSYEQYF.